This TCR beta chain stems from a study of neurological immune-mediated disorders. TCRdb called the 5' RACE reads again in MiXCR, with one record for every CDR3 protein. The sample yields approximately 70,000 distinct CDR3 sequences, 3.9% seen once. There are many counts of this clonotype. Its target is unknown. Germline loops: CDR1 SGHRS, CDR2 YFSETQ. This CDR3 contains 14 residues. V was clipped by 3 bases and J by 2 bases, with 12 bases between them. General study points: HTLV-1-associated myelopathy had the most TCR clonal expansion, and multiple sclerosis had the least, less than healthy controls.

The sequencing sample was made of PBMCs. This chain joins TRBV5-1 and TRBJ2-7; D might be TRBD2 (6 bases). The sequence derives from a man aged 25-45 years with multiple sclerosis. The CDR3 DNA reads TGCGCCAGCAGCTCCCGGGACTTAACCTACGAGCAGTACTTC. This encodes CASSSRDLTYEQYF. The full variable domain, rest sourced from reference TRBV5-1 and TRBJ2-7, is KAGVTQTPRYLIKTRGQQVTLSCSPISGHRSVSWYQQTPGQGLQFLFEYFSETQRNKGNFPGRFSGRQFSNSRSEMNVSTLELGDSALYLCASSSRDLTYEQYFGPGTRLTVT.